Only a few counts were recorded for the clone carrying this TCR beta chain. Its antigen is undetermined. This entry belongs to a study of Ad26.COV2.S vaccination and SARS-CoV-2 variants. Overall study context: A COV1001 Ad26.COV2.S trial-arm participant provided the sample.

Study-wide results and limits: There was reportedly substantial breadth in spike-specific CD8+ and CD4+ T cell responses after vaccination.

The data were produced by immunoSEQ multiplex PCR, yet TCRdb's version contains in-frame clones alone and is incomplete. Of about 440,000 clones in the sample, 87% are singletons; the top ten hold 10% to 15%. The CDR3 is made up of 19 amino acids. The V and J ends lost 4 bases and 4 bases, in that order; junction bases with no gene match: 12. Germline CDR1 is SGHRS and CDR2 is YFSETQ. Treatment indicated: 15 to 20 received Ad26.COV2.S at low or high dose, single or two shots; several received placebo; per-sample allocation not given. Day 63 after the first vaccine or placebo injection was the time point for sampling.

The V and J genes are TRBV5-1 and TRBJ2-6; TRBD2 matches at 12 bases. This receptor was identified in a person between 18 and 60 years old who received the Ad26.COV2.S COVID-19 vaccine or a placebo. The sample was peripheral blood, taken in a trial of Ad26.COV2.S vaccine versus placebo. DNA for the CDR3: TGCGCCAGCAGCAGCGCCCGACTAGCGGGAGTTTCGGGGGCCAACGTCCTGACTTTC. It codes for CASSSARLAGVSGANVLTF.